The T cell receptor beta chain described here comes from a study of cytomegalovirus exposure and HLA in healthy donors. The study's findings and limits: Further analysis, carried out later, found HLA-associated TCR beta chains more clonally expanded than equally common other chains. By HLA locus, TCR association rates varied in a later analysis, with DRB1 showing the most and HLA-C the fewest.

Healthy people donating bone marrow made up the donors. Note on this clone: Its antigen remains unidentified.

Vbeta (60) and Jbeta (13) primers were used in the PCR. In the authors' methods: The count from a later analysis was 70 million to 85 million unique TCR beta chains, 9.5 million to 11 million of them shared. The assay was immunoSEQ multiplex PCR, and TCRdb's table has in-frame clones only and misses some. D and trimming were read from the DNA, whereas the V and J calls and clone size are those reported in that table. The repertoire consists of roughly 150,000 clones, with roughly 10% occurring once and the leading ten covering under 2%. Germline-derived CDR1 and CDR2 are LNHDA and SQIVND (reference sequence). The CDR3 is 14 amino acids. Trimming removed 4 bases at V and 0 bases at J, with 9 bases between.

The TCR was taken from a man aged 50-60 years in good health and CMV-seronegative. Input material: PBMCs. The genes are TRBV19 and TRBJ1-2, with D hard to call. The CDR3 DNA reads TGTGCCAGTAGTACTACTAGAGCTAACTATGGCTACACCTTC. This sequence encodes CASSTTRANYGYTF.